This T cell receptor beta chain was sequenced in a study of T cells in Graves' hyperthyroidism and ophthalmopathy. Whole-study context: Before treatment of any kind, peripheral blood was taken at initial diagnosis. Points from the study as a whole: Within blood appeared most thyroid clonotypes that had expanded above 0.001.

Duration under 3 months, a NOSPECS grade of at least 4, and a Clinical Activity Score of at least 3 characterized the ophthalmopathy patients. In making diagnoses, clinical symptoms, serum thyroxine and TRAb, thyroid ultrasound and orbital computed tomography were all used. Authors of the study amplified TCR beta CDR3 regions from RNA transcripts. The HTBI primer set served for first-round RT-PCR of the TCR CDR3. Each CDR3 protein is one row after TCRdb ran MiXCR on the multiplex PCR reads. In the table there are about 400,000 distinct CDR3 sequences, roughly 15% of which are singletons. This clonotype was recorded at least ten times. Its antigen is not known. Germline CDR1 reads SGHAT; CDR2 reads FQNNGV. V lost 2 bases to trimming and J lost 4 bases, with 11 bases between them. The CDR3 consists of 14 residues.

This receptor was identified in a woman aged 55-69 years with Graves' ophthalmopathy. The V gene is TRBV11-2, the J gene TRBJ1-1, with D unclear. Specimen: blood. The CDR3: CASSLLLRSTEAFF. In nucleotides, the CDR3 is TGTGCCAGCAGCTTATTGTTACGTAGCACTGAAGCTTTCTTT.